This TCR beta chain was captured by sequencing in a study of siplizumab effects on memory and regulatory T cells. A remark on this clone: What it recognizes is unknown.

Points from the study as a whole: A naive or memory phenotype could not be assigned to roughly 80-97% of the proliferating CD4+ or CD8+ clones.

This CDR3 is built from 16 residues. Germline CDR1 MNHNY, CDR2 SVGAGI (reference sequence). The junction had 5 bases not matched to a gene; V was cut back by 5 bases and J by 0 bases. Libraries were prepared by immunoSEQ multiplex PCR; TCRdb keeps only in-frame clonotypes and omits some of them. The sample shows tens of thousands of clones, under 98% of them seen only once. The sample was naive CD4+ T cells sorted from blood. The sequence came from a human donor in good health. The chain uses TRBV6-6 and TRBJ1-5; 9 bases match TRBD1. The CDR3 sequence: CASSQGTGYSNQPQHF. As DNA, the CDR3 is TGTGCCAGCAGTCAAGGGACAGGGTATAGCAATCAGCCCCAGCATTTT.